Below, one TCR beta chain is given with its context. The record originates from a study of T cell responses to AZD1222 COVID-19 vaccine. The overall study: Some second doses came at about 4 weeks and others at about 12 weeks; these were pooled.

The CDR3 consists of 15 residues. J gave up 5 bases and V 4 bases, and 12 bases lay outside the gene matches. The germline CDR1 and CDR2 sequences are SQVTM and ANQGSEA. Sequencing was performed with immunoSEQ multiplex PCR; in TCRdb, only in-frame clones are kept and a portion is missing. The sample yields 90,000 or so clones, about 90% seen once. The chain has TRBV29-1 and TRBJ2-7; TRBD2 matches at 9 bases. The sequencing here drew on peripheral blood, taken on day 0 of AZD1222 vaccination. The receptor was derived from an adult in good health. In nucleotides, the CDR3 is TGCAGCGTTGCGGGGGCTAGCGGGAAGGTTCACGAGCAGTACTTC. Translation: CSVAGASGKVHEQYF.